This T cell receptor beta chain was documented in a study of blood T cell repertoires in COVID-19. The method was immunoSEQ multiplex PCR; TCRdb's version includes in-frame clones alone and lacks a portion of them. The table has 84,000 or so clones, roughly four fifths seen once. This CDR3 has 14 amino acids. CDR1 is LGHDT, CDR2 YNNKEL, per germline (reference sequence). The germline V and J ends were trimmed by 4 bases and 1 base, with 10 bases remaining between them. This sequence joins TRBV3-1 (or the pseudogene TRBV3-2) and TRBJ1-1, with a weak D call TRBD1 (5 bases). The sample taken for sequencing was peripheral blood. This TCR was sampled from a woman aged 80 or over with acute or convalescent COVID-19. CDR3 sequence reads: CASSPEDRNTEAFF. The CDR3 DNA sequence: TGTGCCAGCAGCCCCGAAGACAGGAACACTGAAGCTTTCTTT.